Below are 17 T cell receptor beta chains sequenced from a single sample in a study of read filtering for tumor transcriptome and immune sequencing. Molecular barcoded adaptors covering alpha/delta and beta/gamma chains were used on 400 to 450 ng RNA. TCRdb fed the reads into MiXCR, producing one record per CDR3 protein. The repertoire includes tens of thousands of distinct CDR3 sequences, more than 20% of them detected once, and 15% to 20% sits in the top ten. Source material: a population of CD138-negative cells sorted from bone marrow. The receptors derive from a donor at least 40 years old with multiple myeloma.

There are a few counts of this clonotype. J is TRBJ2-7 and V is TRBV7-9; D not certain. Germline-derived CDR1 and CDR2 are SEHNR and FQNEAQ (reference sequence). V lost 1 base to trimming and J lost 3 bases, with 13 bases between them. The CDR3 contains 15 residues. CDR3 sequence: CASSLGARRIYEQYF. The CDR3 DNA is TGTGCCAGCAGCTTAGGGGCCCGTCGGATCTACGAGCAGTACTTC. The entire variable domain, with the rest obtained from reference TRBV7-9 and TRBJ2-7, is as follows: DTGVSQNPRHKITKRGQNVTFRCDPISEHNRLYWYRQTLGQGPEFLTYFQNEAQLEKSRLLSDRFSAERPKGSFSTLEIQRTEQGDSAMYLCASSLGARRIYEQYFGPGTRLTVT.

There are many counts of this clonotype. This chain connects TRBV5-5 to TRBJ2-1, with 8 positions matching TRBD2. The CDR3 has 14 residues. V trimming: 7 bases; J trimming: 2 bases; junction bases outside the gene matches: 5. Germline CDR1 reads SGHKS; CDR2 reads YYEKEE (reference sequence). This chain's CDR3 is CASRAGAAYNEQFF. CDR3 nucleotides: TGTGCCAGCCGAGCGGGGGCCGCCTACAATGAGCAGTTCTTC.

Worth noting for this clonotype: One junction end disagrees with the germline gene, perhaps due to a read error. The chain combines TRBV27 with TRBJ2-6; D might be TRBD1 (5 bases). The CDR3 has 13 amino acids. The germline CDR1 and CDR2 sequences are MNHEY and SMNVEV (reference sequence). The CDR3 DNA sequence: TGTGCCAGCAGGGGCTCTGGGGCCAACGCCCTGACTTTC. This encodes CASRGSGANALTF.

This clonotype was seen repeatedly, ten times or more. The chain combines TRBV28 with TRBJ1-2, with 9 bases fitting TRBD1. The junction had 8 bases not matched to a gene; V was cut back by 6 bases and J by 6 bases. The CDR3 runs 14 residues. Per the germline V gene, CDR1 is MDHEN and CDR2 is SYDVKM. DNA for the CDR3: TGTGCCAGCAGGTACCGGGACAGGGCCGATGGCTACACCTTC. Its translation: CASRYRDRADGYTF.

Many counts were recorded for this clonotype. The chain has TRBV29-1 and TRBJ1-1; the D is unclear. This CDR3 has 18 residues. Looked up from germline, CDR1 is SQVTM and CDR2 is ANQGSEA. V shed 0 bases and J shed 0 bases, with 20 bases lying between them. CDR3 sequence: CSVEDLRASVLMNTEAFF. CDR3 DNA: TGCAGCGTTGAAGATCTTAGGGCGTCAGTCCTCATGAACACTGAAGCTTTCTTT.

Ten or more counts support this clonotype. The V call is TRBV28, the J call TRBJ2-3; 12 positions match TRBD2. Losses at the gene ends were 3 bases for V and 7 bases for J; bases not matched to a gene: 8. CDR1 is MDHEN and CDR2 is SYDVKM in the germline V gene. This CDR3 contains 16 residues. The CDR3 sequence is CASSLGLAGPTHTQYF. The CDR3 nucleotides are TGTGCCAGCAGTTTGGGACTAGCGGGCCCTACTCATACGCAGTATTTT.

This chain connects TRBV19 to TRBJ1-3; D perhaps matches TRBD1 (5 bases). The germline V gene has CDR1 LNHDA and CDR2 SQIVND (reference sequence). The CDR3 has 16 amino acids. V lost 3 bases and J 2 bases, leaving 14 bases between the germline ends. The CDR3 sequence is CASSIPTTGAGNTIYF. The CDR3 DNA reads as TGTGCCAGTAGTATCCCGACCACAGGAGCTGGAAACACCATATATTTT.

This clonotype was detected ten times or more. The genes are TRBV5-1 and TRBJ2-2, with 9 positions matching TRBD2. Germline CDR1 reads SGHRS; CDR2 reads YFSETQ. J was trimmed by 4 bases and V by 1 base; bases with no gene match: 2. CDR3 length equals 15 residues. The CDR3: CASSLPSGVTGELFF. In DNA form, the CDR3 reads TGCGCCAGCAGCTTGCCTAGCGGGGTCACCGGGGAGCTGTTTTTT.

This clonotype showed up many times. The rearrangement uses TRBV29-1 and TRBJ2-1, with TRBD2 matching over 9 bases. V lost 0 bases and J lost 7; bases outside the gene matches: 10. The CDR3 is 16 residues long. Germline-derived CDR1 and CDR2 are SQVTM and ANQGSEA. The CDR3 DNA reads TGCAGCGTTGAAGACTTTTTTGGGACTAGCCCGAATGAGCAGTTCTTC. Amino acid sequence: CSVEDFFGTSPNEQFF.

This clonotype was counted at least ten times. This chain uses TRBV3-1 with TRBJ2-3; 8 bases line up with TRBD2. Per germline, CDR1 LGHDT and CDR2 YNNKEL (reference sequence). Trimming cost V 3 bases and J 5 bases; bases outside gene matches: 7. CDR3 size: 15 residues. The CDR3, as DNA: TGTGCCAGCAGCCAGAGGACTAGCCTACGAGATACGCAGTATTTT. Its translation is CASSQRTSLRDTQYF.

This clonotype was detected ten times or more. The chain links TRBV11-2 to TRBJ1-5; no reliable D call. This CDR3 has 15 amino acids. The V and J ends lost 5 bases and 2 bases respectively, with 13 bases between them. Germline CDR1 SGHAT, CDR2 FQNNGV. The chain's CDR3 is CASSAAGPRNQPQHF. CDR3 nucleotide sequence: TGTGCCAGCAGCGCTGCCGGACCGCGCAATCAGCCCCAGCATTTT. Together with reference TRBV11-2 and TRBJ1-5, the CDR3 gives the full variable domain: EAGVAQSPRYKIIEKRQSVAFWCNPISGHATLYWYQQILGQGPKLLIQFQNNGVVDDSQLPKDRFSAERLKGVDSTLKIQPAKLEDSAVYLCASSAAGPRNQPQHFGDGTRLSIL.

This clonotype was counted at least ten times. CDR3 residues: CASSLTSYEQFF. As DNA, the CDR3 is TGCGCCAGCAGCCTTACTAGCTATGAGCAGTTCTTC. This rearrangement joins TRBV4-1 to TRBJ2-1; D possibly corresponds to TRBD2 (6 bases). Trimming shortened V by 4 bases and J by 8 bases, and 9 bases separated the two germline ends. Germline assignment: CDR1 MGHRA and CDR2 YSYEKL. The CDR3 has 12 amino acids.

Remarks on this clonotype: A much more abundant neighbour one base away suggests this may be a read error. V and J are TRBV2 and TRBJ2-3, with D uncertain. In germline, CDR1 is SNHLY, CDR2 FYNNEI. This CDR3 comprises 14 residues. The CDR3 sequence is CGSSDMSDTDTQYF. The CDR3 coding sequence is TGTGGCAGCAGTGATATGTCAGACACAGATACGCAGTATTTT.

In its sample, this clonotype was seen many times. V is TRBV7-2 and J is TRBJ2-5, with TRBD2 matching 7 bases. There are 16 residues in the CDR3. With V trimmed by 0 bases and J by 2 bases, 6 bases remained unmatched. Per germline, CDR1 SGHTA and CDR2 FQGNSA. CDR3 in amino acids: CASSLALSGLQETQYF. For the CDR3, the DNA is TGTGCCAGCAGCTTAGCCCTTAGCGGGTTACAAGAGACCCAGTACTTC.

This clonotype was picked up many times. This rearrangement joins TRBV2 to TRBJ2-2; 11 bases fit TRBD2. V lost 4 bases to trimming and J lost 6 bases; unmatched junction nucleotides: 7. Germline assignment: CDR1 SNHLY and CDR2 FYNNEI. The CDR3 contains 16 residues. The CDR3 coding sequence is TGTGCCAGCAGTGTTACTAGCGGGAGTGGAGCCGGGGAGCTGTTTTTT. Its translation: CASSVTSGSGAGELFF.

Concerning this clonotype: The junction departs from germline at one end; a sequencing error may be responsible. J is TRBJ2-7 and V is TRBV7-9, with 9 bases lining up with TRBD1. CDR1 and CDR2 from the germline V gene are SEHNR and FQNEAQ (reference sequence). The CDR3 spans 12 residues. The CDR3 here is CARSSGQGSIYF. CDR3 nucleotides: TGTGCCAGGAGCTCAGGACAGGGGTCAATATACTTC.

This clonotype was seen many times. The chain couples TRBV2 to TRBJ2-1; D is ambiguous. Trimming shortened V by 7 bases and J by 0 bases, and 13 bases separated the two germline ends. The CDR3 length is 15 residues. Germline V gene lookup returns CDR1 SNHLY and CDR2 FYNNEI. This chain's CDR3 is CASTQRVSSYNEQFF. Here the CDR3 DNA reads TGTGCCAGCACTCAACGTGTTAGCTCCTACAATGAGCAGTTCTTC.